Following are 31 T cell receptor beta chains from one sample sequenced in a study of cytomegalovirus exposure and HLA in healthy donors. Both 60 Vbeta primers and 13 Jbeta primers went into the PCR. Produced via immunoSEQ multiplex PCR; TCRdb's table is partial and in-frame only. The top ten hold under 6.5% of the sample, which has about 63,000 clones, roughly 70% seen once. Sequenced input: PBMCs. These receptors were taken from a man aged 50 to 59 in good health and CMV-seronegative.

CDR3 sequence (DNA): TGTGCCAGCAGTTTCTCGGCAGGGATGTGGAACACTGAAGCTTTCTTT. Translated: CASSFSAGMWNTEAFF. J is TRBJ1-1 and V is TRBV27, with D perhaps matching TRBD1 (5 bases). V was clipped by 3 bases and J by 1 base, with 15 bases between them. Germline V gene lookup returns CDR1 MNHEY and CDR2 SMNVEV (reference sequence). The CDR3 length is 16 residues.

The rearrangement links TRBV30 to TRBJ2-5; 7 bases map to TRBD2. Germline V gene sequence: CDR1 GTSNPN, CDR2 SVGIG (reference sequence). Germline trimming cut 5 bases from V and 3 bases from J; bases unmatched to any gene: 0. This CDR3 region has 11 residues. The CDR3 sequence: CAWGGEETQYF. In DNA form, the CDR3 reads TGTGCCTGGGGGGGGGAAGAGACCCAGTACTTC.

The chain has TRBV14 and TRBJ2-7; 10 positions match TRBD1. V trimming: 4 bases; J trimming: 5 bases; junction bases outside the gene matches: 20. Germline V gives CDR1 SGHDN, CDR2 FVKESK. This CDR3 is 19 amino acids long. The chain's CDR3 is CASSRKKRVWDRGVNEQYF. The CDR3 nucleotides are TGTGCCAGCAGCCGAAAAAAGAGGGTGTGGGACAGGGGTGTCAACGAGCAGTACTTC.

This clone has only a few counts. V and J are TRBV27 and TRBJ2-3; 8 bases match TRBD2. The CDR3 has 19 amino acids. The germline CDR1 and CDR2 sequences are MNHEY and SMNVEV (reference sequence). Trimming cost V 3 bases and J 1 base; bases outside gene matches: 15. The CDR3 reads CASSFRGGLGPFGTDTQYF. CDR3 DNA sequence: TGTGCCAGCAGTTTCCGAGGGGGACTAGGGCCCTTTGGCACAGATACGCAGTATTTT.

This clone is medium-sized. Other nucleotide sequences from this sample produce the same CDR3. This chain connects TRBV6-1 to TRBJ2-3; 14 bases fit TRBD2. V lost 7 bases to trimming and J lost 4 bases; unmatched junction nucleotides: 4. CDR3 length: 15 residues. Per the germline V gene, CDR1 is MNHNS and CDR2 is SASEGT. The CDR3 here is CASTGTSGGPDTQYF. The CDR3 region has the DNA TGTGCCAGCACCGGGACTAGCGGGGGCCCAGATACGCAGTATTTT.

CDR3 bases: TGTGCCAGCAGTTATGGTGGGCGGGGGGGTGAGCAGTTCTTC. Amino acid sequence: CASSYGGRGGEQFF. This chain joins TRBV6-5 and TRBJ2-1; 9 positions match TRBD2. Germline-derived CDR1 and CDR2 are MNHEY and SVGAGI. The CDR3 spans 14 residues. The V segment lost 3 bases and the J segment 9 bases; nucleotides outside the gene matches: 6.

J is TRBJ2-2 and V is TRBV11-3, with D tentatively TRBD1 (6 bases). Germline CDR1 and CDR2: SGHNT and YENEEA. The CDR3 consists of 13 residues. Trimming removed 4 bases at V and 6 bases at J, with 9 bases between. CDR3 bases: TGTGCCAGCAGCTCAACAGGGTCCGGGGAGCTGTTTTTT. Translated: CASSSTGSGELFF.

The chain carries TRBV5-1 and TRBJ2-2; 7 bases match TRBD2. CDR1 and CDR2 from the germline V gene are SGHRS and YFSETQ. This CDR3 contains 17 residues. Trimming at V came to 0 bases and at J to 2 bases, leaving 7 bases not matched to a gene. The CDR3 spells CASSLGLRGENTGELFF. DNA of the CDR3: TGCGCCAGCAGCTTGGGACTACGGGGGGAAAACACCGGGGAGCTGTTTTTT.

The chain carries TRBV5-4 and TRBJ2-2; 8 bases fit TRBD2. V shed 4 bases, J shed 5 bases, and the junction held 10 bases outside the gene matches. Germline CDR1 SGHNT, CDR2 YYREEE (reference sequence). This CDR3 has 16 residues. The CDR3 is CASSTLGLGLTGELFF. The CDR3 bases are TGTGCCAGCAGCACACTGGGACTAGGGTTGACCGGGGAGCTGTTTTTT.

V and J are TRBV11-2 and TRBJ2-7; D is uncertain. CDR1 SGHAT and CDR2 FQNNGV come from the germline V gene. The V end lost 1 base, the J end lost 7 bases, and 8 bases lay between the germline ends. The length of the CDR3 is 12 residues. The CDR3 bases are TGTGCCAGCAGCTTAGGGCCCCCGGAGCAGTACTTC. Amino acids: CASSLGPPEQYF.

The genes are TRBV9 and TRBJ2-3; D remains unclear. The ends were cut back, 4 bases at V and 3 bases at J, with 9 bases in the middle. CDR3 length: 13 residues. Germline-derived CDR1 and CDR2 are SGDLS and YYNGEE. The CDR3 DNA follows: TGTGCCAGCAGCCCCCCCGGGACAGATACGCAGTATTTT. Translation: CASSPPGTDTQYF.

This clone was counted only a few times. The chain is built from TRBV19 and TRBJ2-7; D perhaps matches TRBD1 (5 bases). The germline V gene encodes CDR1 LNHDA and CDR2 SQIVND (reference sequence). This CDR3 has 14 residues. Trimming removed 4 bases from V and 6 bases from J, with 16 bases in between. CDR3 protein: CASSKISGSREQYF. As DNA, the CDR3 is TGTGCCAGTAGTAAAATTTCAGGGTCTCGCGAGCAGTACTTC.

The chain has TRBV27 and TRBJ1-1, with 8 bases aligning to TRBD1. The CDR3 spans 17 residues. Germline V gene data show CDR1 as MNHEY and CDR2 as SMNVEV (reference sequence). Trimming cost V 4 bases and J 5 bases; bases outside gene matches: 15. For the CDR3, the DNA is TGTGCCAGCAGTTGGAGGACAGGGCCTAAGTGGGATACTGAAGCTTTCTTT. Translating gives CASSWRTGPKWDTEAFF.

Points on this clone: One junction end disagrees with the germline gene, perhaps due to a read error. Other DNA sequences in this sample translate to the same CDR3. The chain carries TRBV15 and TRBJ1-5; 8 bases align to TRBD1. CDR1 and CDR2 (germline): LNHNV, YYDKDF (reference sequence). The CDR3 has 15 amino acids. Written as DNA, the CDR3 is TGCGCCACCAGTCCCGACAGGGGTCGCAATCAGCCCCAGCATTTT. Amino acids: CATSPDRGRNQPQHF.

CDR3 in amino acids: CASSPTRQPQHF. DNA for the CDR3: TGTGCCAGCAGCCCCACTCGGCAGCCCCAGCATTTT. The chain joins TRBV2 to TRBJ1-5, with no clear D. Germline CDR1 is SNHLY and CDR2 is FYNNEI. Trimming left V 6 bases short and J 7 bases short, with 10 bases between. This CDR3 has 12 residues. The whole variable domain, filled in from reference TRBV2 and TRBJ1-5, reads EPEVTQTPSHQVTQMGQEVILRCVPISNHLYFYWYRQILGQKVEFLVSFYNNEISEKSEIFDDQFSVERPDGSNFTLKIRSTKLEDSAMYFCASSPTRQPQHFGDGTRLSIL.

DNA of the CDR3: TGTGCCAGCAGCTCTTTCACTTTCAATCAGCCCCAGCATTTT. As protein: CASSSFTFNQPQHF. The V call is TRBV7-2, the J call TRBJ1-5; D gene unclear. The CDR3 loop spans 14 amino acids. Germline CDR1 is SGHTA and CDR2 is FQGNSA. V was trimmed by 4 bases and J by 3 bases, leaving 10 bases between them.

The rearrangement links TRBV18 to TRBJ2-7; D is undetermined. V was trimmed by 3 bases and J by 2 bases, leaving 8 bases between them. Germline assignment: CDR1 KGHSH and CDR2 LQKENI. CDR3 size: 13 residues. In DNA form, the CDR3 reads TGTGCCAGCTCACCTGCCCAGGCCTACGAGCAGTACTTC. Translated: CASSPAQAYEQYF.

The rearrangement joins TRBV5-4 to TRBJ1-1; tentatively, D is TRBD1 (5 bases). CDR1 is SGHNT and CDR2 is YYREEE in the germline V gene (reference sequence). The CDR3 is made up of 11 amino acids. Trimming cost V 5 bases and J 7 bases, with 9 bases left between them. CDR3 bases: TGTGCCAGCAGTCTAGACAGTGAAGCTTTCTTT. Protein: CASSLDSEAFF.

This chain connects TRBV7-8 to TRBJ2-5; TRBD2 is a possible D gene (7 bases). The J call may be mistaken, given a closer DNA end match to TRBJ2-7. This CDR3 has 13 amino acids. Germline loops: CDR1 SGHVS, CDR2 FQNEAQ. Here the CDR3 DNA reads TGTGCCAGCAACTATTATGCGGGGGCCGAGCAGTACTTC. Protein sequence: CASNYYAGAEQYF.

This sequence joins TRBV13 and TRBJ1-5; a weak D match, TRBD1 (5 bases). The germline V gene has CDR1 PRHDT and CDR2 FYEKMQ (reference sequence). V was cut by 1 base and J by 8 bases, with 6 bases left in between. The CDR3 contains 12 residues. The CDR3 sequence is CASSLAGEPQHF. The CDR3 DNA is TGTGCCAGCAGCTTAGCGGGGGAGCCCCAGCATTTT. Looking up the rest from reference TRBV13 and TRBJ1-5 gives the full variable domain: AAGVIQSPRHLIKEKRETATLKCYPIPRHDTVYWYQQGPGQDPQFLISFYEKMQSDKGSIPDRFSAQQFSDYHSELNMSSLELGDSALYFCASSLAGEPQHFGDGTRLSIL.

V usage is TRBV6-5 and J usage is TRBJ1-1; D is possibly TRBD1 (6 bases). V shed 2 bases and J shed 5 bases, with 15 bases lying between them. The CDR3 spans 15 residues. In germline, CDR1 is MNHEY, CDR2 SVGAGI. The CDR3 region has the DNA TGTGCCAGCAGTTACGGGGGGGGCGCTTGGACTGAAGCTTTCTTT. As protein: CASSYGGGAWTEAFF.

Only a few counts were recorded for this clone. The genes are TRBV21-1 and TRBJ1-2. TRBV21-1 is a listed pseudogene. CDR3 length: 14 residues. CDR3 DNA: TGTGCCAGCACCCCCTCCGGAGGAGACTATGGCTACACCTTC. This codes for CASTPSGGDYGYTF.

This clone was recorded only once. The rearrangement links TRBV5-1 to TRBJ1-6; D is perhaps TRBD1 (6 bases). Trimming pared 3 bases from V and 5 bases from J, leaving 12 bases between. The CDR3 totals 15 residues. Germline V gene lookup returns CDR1 SGHRS and CDR2 YFSETQ. CDR3 coding DNA: TGCGCCAGCAGCTCCCGACAGGATAATAATTCACCCCTCCACTTT. It is translated as CASSSRQDNNSPLHF.

The gene calls are TRBV10-3 and TRBJ2-3; 7 nucleotides agree with TRBD1. This CDR3 comprises 14 residues. Trimming cost V 6 bases and J 1 base; bases outside gene matches: 4. Germline V lookup: CDR1 ENHRY, CDR2 SYGVKD. DNA for the CDR3: TGTGCCATCAGAGTCGACAGGGGCACAGATACGCAGTATTTT. Translating gives CAIRVDRGTDTQYF.

The chain has TRBV6-5 and TRBJ2-7; 14 nucleotides align to TRBD2. V shed 8 bases, J shed 4 bases, and the junction held 1 base outside the gene matches. The CDR3 runs 13 residues. The germline gives CDR1 MNHEY, CDR2 SVGAGI. As DNA, the CDR3 is TGTGCCAGCGGACTAGCGGGGGGATACGAGCAGTACTTC. This codes for CASGLAGGYEQYF.

The CDR3 DNA reads TGTGCCTGGAGTCCAATGAGCAATCAGCCCCAGCATTTT. It yields the protein CAWSPMSNQPQHF. J is TRBJ1-5 and V is TRBV30; unclear D gene. Trimming took off 2 bases at V and 1 base at J, with 6 bases between the two ends. Germline V gives CDR1 GTSNPN, CDR2 SVGIG (reference sequence). CDR3 length: 13 residues.

The rearrangement joins TRBV6-5 to TRBJ1-5, with TRBD1 matching 9 bases. CDR1 MNHEY and CDR2 SVGAGI come from the germline V gene. This CDR3 comprises 14 residues. J gave up 5 bases and V 6 bases, and 5 bases lay outside the gene matches. The CDR3 DNA reads TGTGCCAGCAGCCTGGGACAGGGTTATCAGCCCCAGCATTTT. Its translation: CASSLGQGYQPQHF.

The chain recombines TRBV6-4 with TRBJ1-1, with D uncertain. The CDR3 covers 14 residues. Germline loops: CDR1 MRHNA, CDR2 SNTAGT. V was trimmed by 0 bases and J by 1 base, leaving 6 bases between them. The CDR3 loop is CASSDSTENTEAFF. The CDR3 DNA is TGTGCCAGCAGTGACTCGACTGAGAACACTGAAGCTTTCTTT.

The chain links TRBV7-2 to TRBJ1-6; D unresolved. The CDR3 spans 15 residues. Trimming took 4 bases from V and 8 from J, leaving 15 bases between them. Germline loops: CDR1 SGHTA, CDR2 FQGNSA. In DNA form, the CDR3 reads TGTGCCAGCAGCTCCCCGGGCGGGATGCATTCACCCCTCCACTTT. This sequence encodes CASSSPGGMHSPLHF.

In regard to this clone: The conserved closing phenylalanine or tryptophan is absent in this CDR3, likely reflecting a read error. The chain employs TRBV29-1 and TRBJ2-2, with D tentatively TRBD2 (6 bases). The CDR3 contains 13 residues. Per the germline V gene, CDR1 is SQVTM and CDR2 is ANQGSEA. Trimming removed 2 bases from V and 4 bases from J, with 8 bases in between. The CDR3 coding sequence is TGCAGCGTTGAAACAGCGGGCACCGGGGAGCTGTTTTCT. Its protein product is CSVETAGTGELFS.

The chain joins TRBV4-1 to TRBJ2-7, with a possible D match to TRBD1 (7 bases). This CDR3 contains 15 residues. V lost 0 bases to trimming and J lost 4 bases, with 13 bases between them. The germline CDR1 and CDR2 sequences are MGHRA and YSYEKL. CDR3 residues: CASSQEEGAWYEQYF. CDR3 DNA sequence: TGCGCCAGCAGCCAAGAGGAGGGGGCCTGGTACGAGCAGTACTTC.